The TCR beta chain described here comes from a study of monozygotic twins with inflammatory bowel disease. Regarding the study as a whole: With others, IBD patients shared fewer clonotypes than healthy twins did, especially with disease activity.

The CDR3 totals 14 residues. TCRdb derives one entry per CDR3 protein from the 5' RACE reads, leaving out DNA. The sample includes 310,000 or so distinct CDR3 sequences. As regards this clonotype: Its antigen is not identified.

The chain recombines TRBV12-3 or TRBV12-4 with TRBJ1-5. Sequences were obtained from blood. The TCR originated in a human donor with ulcerative colitis or Crohn's disease, or a healthy co-twin of an affected twin (not recorded which). CDR3 in amino acids: CASSLGFVRQPQHF.